One sample yielded the 3 T cell receptor beta chains listed below, sequenced in a study of T cells in Graves' hyperthyroidism and ophthalmopathy. Researchers took RNA transcripts and amplified the TCR beta CDR3 regions from them. With the HTBI primer set, the TCR CDR3 went through a first round of RT-PCR. TCRdb ran MiXCR on the multiplex PCR reads and lists one entry per CDR3 protein. The sample lists about 540,000 distinct CDR3 sequences, 35% to 55% occurring once. Sequencing was done on a sample of peripheral blood or thyroid tissue (not recorded which). The receptors originated from a woman younger than 35 with Graves' hyperthyroidism.

Only one count was recorded for this clonotype. The chain joins TRBV10-3 to TRBJ1-5, with 7 bases fitting TRBD1. CDR1 and CDR2 from the germline V gene are ENHRY and SYGVKD. The CDR3 has 14 amino acids. V lost 10 bases to trimming and J lost 5 bases; unmatched junction nucleotides: 11. CDR3 sequence (DNA): TGTGCCAGCTCCCTGACAGGGTTGTATCAGCCCCAGCATTTT. Residues: CASSLTGLYQPQHF.

The V call is TRBV4-3, the J call TRBJ2-7; D is ambiguous. Trimming removed 1 base at V and 0 bases at J, with 13 bases between. The CDR3 is 16 amino acids. The germline gives CDR1 LGHNA, CDR2 YSLEER. CDR3 amino acids: CASSQAPTDTSYEQYF. Written as DNA, the CDR3 is TGCGCCAGCAGCCAAGCCCCAACGGATACCTCCTACGAGCAGTACTTC.

This clonotype has a handful of counts. The rearrangement links TRBV6-6 to TRBJ2-7; D is possibly TRBD1 (6 bases). The CDR3 extends over 13 amino acids. CDR1 is MNHNY, CDR2 SVGAGI, per germline (reference sequence). Trimming took 5 bases from V and 5 from J, leaving 13 bases between them. The CDR3 region is CASSQGLRNEQYF. CDR3 DNA: TGTGCCAGCAGTCAGGGGCTTAGGAACGAGCAGTACTTC.